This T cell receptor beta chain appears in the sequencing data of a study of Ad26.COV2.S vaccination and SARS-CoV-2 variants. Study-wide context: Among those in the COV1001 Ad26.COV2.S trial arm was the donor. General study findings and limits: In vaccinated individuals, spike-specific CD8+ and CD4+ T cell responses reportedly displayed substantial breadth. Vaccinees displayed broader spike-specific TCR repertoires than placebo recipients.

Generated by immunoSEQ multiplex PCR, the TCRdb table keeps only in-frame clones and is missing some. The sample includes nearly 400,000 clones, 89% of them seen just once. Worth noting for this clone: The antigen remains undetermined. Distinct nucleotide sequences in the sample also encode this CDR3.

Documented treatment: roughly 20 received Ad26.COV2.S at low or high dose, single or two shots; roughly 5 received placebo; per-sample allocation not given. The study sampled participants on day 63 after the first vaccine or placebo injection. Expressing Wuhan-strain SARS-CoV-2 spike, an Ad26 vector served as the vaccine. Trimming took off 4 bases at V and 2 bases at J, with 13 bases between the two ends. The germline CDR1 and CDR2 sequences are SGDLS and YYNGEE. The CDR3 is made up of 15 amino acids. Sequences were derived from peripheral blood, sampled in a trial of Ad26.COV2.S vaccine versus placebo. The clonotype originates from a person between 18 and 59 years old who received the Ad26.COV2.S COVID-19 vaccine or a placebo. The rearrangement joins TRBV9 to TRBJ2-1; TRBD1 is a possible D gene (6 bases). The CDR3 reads CASSPTGTPYNEQFF. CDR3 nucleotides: TGTGCCAGCAGCCCTACCGGGACACCCTACAATGAGCAGTTCTTC. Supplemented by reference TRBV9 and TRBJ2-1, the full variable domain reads DSGVTQTPKHLITATGQRVTLRCSPRSGDLSVYWYQQSLDQGLQFLIQYYNGEERAKGNILERFSAQQFPDLHSELNLSSLELGDSALYFCASSPTGTPYNEQFFGPGTRLTVL.